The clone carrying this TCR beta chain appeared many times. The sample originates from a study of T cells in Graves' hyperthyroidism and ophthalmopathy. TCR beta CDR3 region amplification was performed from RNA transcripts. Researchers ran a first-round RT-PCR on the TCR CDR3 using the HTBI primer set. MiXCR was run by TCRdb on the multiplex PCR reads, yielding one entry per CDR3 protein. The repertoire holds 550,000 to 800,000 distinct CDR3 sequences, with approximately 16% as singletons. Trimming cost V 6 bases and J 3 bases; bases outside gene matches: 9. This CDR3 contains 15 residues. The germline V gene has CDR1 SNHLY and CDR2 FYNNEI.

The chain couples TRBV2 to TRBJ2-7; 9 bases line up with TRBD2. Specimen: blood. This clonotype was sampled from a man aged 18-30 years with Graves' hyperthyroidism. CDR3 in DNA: TGTGCCAGCAGCGGTAGCGGGAGACCGCACTACGAGCAGTACTTC. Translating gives CASSGSGRPHYEQYF.